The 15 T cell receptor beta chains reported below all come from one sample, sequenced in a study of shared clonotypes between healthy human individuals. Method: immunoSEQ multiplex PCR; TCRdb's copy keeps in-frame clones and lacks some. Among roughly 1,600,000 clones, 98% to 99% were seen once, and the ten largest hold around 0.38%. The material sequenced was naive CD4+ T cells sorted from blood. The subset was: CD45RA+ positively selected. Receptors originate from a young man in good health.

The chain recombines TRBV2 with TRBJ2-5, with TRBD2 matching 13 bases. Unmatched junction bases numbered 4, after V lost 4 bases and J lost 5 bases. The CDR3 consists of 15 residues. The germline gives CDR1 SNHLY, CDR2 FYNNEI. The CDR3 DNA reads TGTGCCAGCAGTGGGACTAGCGGGAGTATCGAGACCCAGTACTTC. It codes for CASSGTSGSIETQYF.

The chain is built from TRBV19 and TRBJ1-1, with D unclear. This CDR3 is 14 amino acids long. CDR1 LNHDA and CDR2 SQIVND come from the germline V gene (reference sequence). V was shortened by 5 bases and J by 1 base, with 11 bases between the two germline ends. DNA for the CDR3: TGTGCCAGTAGTGGTCCGTTGACGAACACTGAAGCTTTCTTT. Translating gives CASSGPLTNTEAFF.

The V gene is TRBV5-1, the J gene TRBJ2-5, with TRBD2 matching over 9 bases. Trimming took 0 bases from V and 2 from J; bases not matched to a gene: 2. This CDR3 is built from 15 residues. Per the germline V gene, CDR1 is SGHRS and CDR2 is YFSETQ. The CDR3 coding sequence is TGCGCCAGCAGCTTGGCGACTAGCGGACAAGAGACCCAGTACTTC. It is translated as CASSLATSGQETQYF.

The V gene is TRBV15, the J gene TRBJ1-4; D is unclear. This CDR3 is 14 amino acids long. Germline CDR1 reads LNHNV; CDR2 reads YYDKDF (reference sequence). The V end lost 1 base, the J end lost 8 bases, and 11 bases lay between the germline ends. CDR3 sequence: CATSRGGSGEKLFF. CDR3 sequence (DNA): TGTGCCACCAGCAGAGGTGGGTCAGGAGAAAAACTGTTTTTT.

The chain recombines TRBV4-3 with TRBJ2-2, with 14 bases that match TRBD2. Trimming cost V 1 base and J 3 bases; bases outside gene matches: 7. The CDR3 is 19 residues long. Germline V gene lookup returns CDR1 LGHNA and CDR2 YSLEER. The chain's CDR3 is CASSQVGTSGRPYTGELFF. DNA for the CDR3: TGCGCCAGCAGCCAAGTCGGGACTAGCGGGAGACCTTACACCGGGGAGCTGTTTTTT.

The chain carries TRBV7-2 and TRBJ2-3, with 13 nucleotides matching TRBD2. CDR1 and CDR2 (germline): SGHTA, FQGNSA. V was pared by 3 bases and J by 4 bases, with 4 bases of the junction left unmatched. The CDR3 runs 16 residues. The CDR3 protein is CASSFGTSGRADTQYF. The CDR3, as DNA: TGTGCCAGCAGCTTTGGTACTAGCGGGAGGGCAGATACGCAGTATTTT.

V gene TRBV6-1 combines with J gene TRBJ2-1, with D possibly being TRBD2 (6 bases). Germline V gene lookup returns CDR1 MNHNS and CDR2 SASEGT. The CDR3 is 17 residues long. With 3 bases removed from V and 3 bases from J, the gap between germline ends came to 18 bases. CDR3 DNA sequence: TGTGCCAGCAGTGAGGAGGGAGGCCTCTTTATCTACAATGAGCAGTTCTTC. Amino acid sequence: CASSEEGGLFIYNEQFF.

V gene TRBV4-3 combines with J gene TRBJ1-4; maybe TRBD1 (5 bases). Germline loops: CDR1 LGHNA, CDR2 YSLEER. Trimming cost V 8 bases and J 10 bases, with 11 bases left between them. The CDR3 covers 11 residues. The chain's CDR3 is CASGRGRKLFF. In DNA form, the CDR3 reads TGCGCCAGCGGGAGGGGCCGAAAACTGTTTTTT.

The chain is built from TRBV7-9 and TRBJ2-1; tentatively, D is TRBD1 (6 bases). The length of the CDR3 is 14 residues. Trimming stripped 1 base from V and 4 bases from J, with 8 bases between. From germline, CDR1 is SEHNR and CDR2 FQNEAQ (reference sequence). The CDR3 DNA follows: TGTGCCAGCAGCTTAGACAGGGTTTACAATGAGCAGTTCTTC. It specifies CASSLDRVYNEQFF.

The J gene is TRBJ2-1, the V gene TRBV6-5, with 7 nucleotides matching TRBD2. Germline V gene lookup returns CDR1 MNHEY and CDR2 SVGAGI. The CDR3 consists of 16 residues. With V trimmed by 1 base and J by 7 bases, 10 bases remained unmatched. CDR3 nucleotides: TGTGCCAGCAGTTACTTCAAACCGGGACTAAAGAATGAGCAGTTCTTC. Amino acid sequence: CASSYFKPGLKNEQFF.

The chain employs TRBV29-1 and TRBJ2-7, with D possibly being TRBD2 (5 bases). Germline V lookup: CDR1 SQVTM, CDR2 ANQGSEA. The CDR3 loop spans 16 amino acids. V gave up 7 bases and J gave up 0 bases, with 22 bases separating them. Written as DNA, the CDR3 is TGCAGCGCGCGGGTGGCGGCAGTCCCAAGCTCCTACGAGCAGTACTTC. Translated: CSARVAAVPSSYEQYF.

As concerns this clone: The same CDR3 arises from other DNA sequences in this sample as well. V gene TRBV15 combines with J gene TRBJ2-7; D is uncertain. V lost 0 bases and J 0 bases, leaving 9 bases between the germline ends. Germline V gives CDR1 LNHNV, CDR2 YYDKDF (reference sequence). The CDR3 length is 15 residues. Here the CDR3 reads CATSRDGSFSYEQYF. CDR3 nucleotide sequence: TGTGCCACCAGCAGAGATGGCTCTTTCTCCTACGAGCAGTACTTC.

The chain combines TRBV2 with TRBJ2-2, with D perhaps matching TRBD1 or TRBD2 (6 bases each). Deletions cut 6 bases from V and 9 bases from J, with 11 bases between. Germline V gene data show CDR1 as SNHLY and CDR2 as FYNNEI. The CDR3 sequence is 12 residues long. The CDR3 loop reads CASSGGHRELFF. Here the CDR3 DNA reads TGTGCCAGCAGCGGGGGACATAGGGAGCTGTTTTTT.

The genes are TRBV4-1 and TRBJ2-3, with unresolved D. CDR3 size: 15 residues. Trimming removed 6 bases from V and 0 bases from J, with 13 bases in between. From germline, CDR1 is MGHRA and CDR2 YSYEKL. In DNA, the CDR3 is TGCGCCAGCAGACTCCAGGAGTCTAGCACAGATACGCAGTATTTT. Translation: CASRLQESSTDTQYF.

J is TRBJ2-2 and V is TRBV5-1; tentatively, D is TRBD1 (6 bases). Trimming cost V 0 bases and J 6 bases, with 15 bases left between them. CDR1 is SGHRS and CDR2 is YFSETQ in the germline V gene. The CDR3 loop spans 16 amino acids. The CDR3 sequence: CASSLAQQGRAGELFF. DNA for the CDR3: TGCGCCAGCAGCTTGGCTCAACAGGGCCGGGCCGGGGAGCTGTTTTTT.